This TCR beta chain was captured by sequencing in a study of T cells after somatic rescue of genetic block. Produced via immunoSEQ multiplex PCR; TCRdb's table is partial and in-frame only. Of around 67,000 clones listed, 92% are singletons. The sequence came from a man between 35 and 55 years old. The sequencing input was peripheral blood mononuclear cells (PBMCs).

CDR3 sequence reads: CASQPGTGWDNEQFF. The DNA of the CDR3 is TGTGCCAGCCAACCCGGGACAGGGTGGGACAATGAGCAGTTCTTC. This chain connects TRBV27 to TRBJ2-1; TRBD1 matches at 9 bases. The CDR3 extends over 15 amino acids. The germline V gene encodes CDR1 MNHEY and CDR2 SMNVEV (reference sequence). After removal of 8 bases from V and 5 bases from J, the junction contained 10 bases not matched to a gene.